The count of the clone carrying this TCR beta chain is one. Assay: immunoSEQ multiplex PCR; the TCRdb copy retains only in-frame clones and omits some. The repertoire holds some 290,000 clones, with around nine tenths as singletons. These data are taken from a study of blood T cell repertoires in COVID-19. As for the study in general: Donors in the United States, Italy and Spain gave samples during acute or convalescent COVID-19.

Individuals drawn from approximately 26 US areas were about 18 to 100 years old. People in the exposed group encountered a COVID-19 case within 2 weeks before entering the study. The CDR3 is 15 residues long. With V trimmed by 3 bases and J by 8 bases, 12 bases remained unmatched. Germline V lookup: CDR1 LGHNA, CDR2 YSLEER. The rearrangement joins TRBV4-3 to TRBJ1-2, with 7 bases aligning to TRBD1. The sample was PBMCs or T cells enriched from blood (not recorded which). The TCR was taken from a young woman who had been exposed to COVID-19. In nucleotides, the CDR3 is TGCGCCAGCAGCCATAGGACAGGCCCAAATGAAGGCTACACCTTC. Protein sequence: CASSHRTGPNEGYTF.